A single sample gave rise to the 23 T cell receptor beta chains below, sequenced in a study of cytomegalovirus exposure and HLA in healthy donors. The primer mix had 60 Vbeta and 13 Jbeta primers. Method: immunoSEQ multiplex PCR; TCRdb's copy keeps in-frame clones and lacks some. This sample yields 100,000 to 150,000 clones, of which over 65% are seen a single time; roughly 11% belongs to the top ten. The sample was PBMCs. The origin of the receptors is a woman in her forties or fifties in good health and CMV-seropositive.

The V and J genes are TRBV5-6 and TRBJ1-2; tentatively, D is TRBD1 (6 bases). Deletions cut 7 bases from V and 9 bases from J, with 19 bases between. Germline assignment: CDR1 SGHDT and CDR2 YYEEEE. The CDR3 contains 13 residues. In DNA form, the CDR3 reads TGTGCCAGCGAGAAACAGGGATTATACAGCTACACCTTC. Translation gives CASEKQGLYSYTF.

The rearrangement links TRBV5-4 to TRBJ2-7, with 9 bases that match TRBD2. This CDR3 is built from 14 residues. The ends lost 5 bases at V and 7 bases at J; junction bases unmatched: 10. The V gene's germline CDR1 is SGHNT and CDR2 YYREEE (reference sequence). The CDR3 protein is CASRQTSGNGEQYF. The CDR3, as DNA: TGTGCCAGCAGGCAGACTAGCGGAAATGGGGAGCAGTACTTC.

The V and J genes are TRBV19 and TRBJ1-5, with 10 bases lining up with TRBD1. This CDR3 spans 14 amino acids. Germline-derived CDR1 and CDR2 are LNHDA and SQIVND (reference sequence). V shed 1 base and J 10 bases; nucleotides not matched to a gene: 4. The CDR3 is CASSIGDRGSPQHF. The CDR3 region has the DNA TGTGCCAGTAGTATAGGGGACAGGGGTTCTCCCCAGCATTTT.

The genes are TRBV7-8 and TRBJ2-7; no definite D call. Trimming took off 2 bases at V and 0 bases at J, with 8 bases between the two ends. Germline CDR1 reads SGHVS; CDR2 reads FQNEAQ. The CDR3 length is 14 residues. CDR3 loop: CASSLQAGSYEQYF. DNA for the CDR3: TGTGCCAGCAGCTTACAGGCAGGCTCCTACGAGCAGTACTTC.

This chain connects TRBV30 to TRBJ2-7; maybe TRBD1 (6 bases). The germline V and J ends were trimmed by 8 bases and 3 bases, with 14 bases remaining between them. Germline values: CDR1 GTSNPN, CDR2 SVGIG (reference sequence). This CDR3 contains 12 residues. CDR3 bases: TGTGCCGGGACACGGGGAAACTACGAGCAGTACTTC. Translating gives CAGTRGNYEQYF.

The chain carries TRBV4-2 and TRBJ2-5; D possibly corresponds to TRBD2 (6 bases). CDR3 length: 14 residues. The V gene lost 5 bases and the J gene lost 1 base, with 11 bases spanning the gap. Germline V lookup: CDR1 LGHNA, CDR2 YNFKEQ. CDR3: CASSLRTTQETQYF. CDR3 nucleotide sequence: TGTGCCAGCAGCTTGCGGACTACCCAAGAGACCCAGTACTTC.

The rearrangement uses TRBV27 and TRBJ1-1; 8 bases match TRBD1. The CDR3 consists of 15 residues. Trimming cost V 7 bases and J 3 bases; bases outside gene matches: 10. Germline V CDR1 and CDR2: MNHEY, SMNVEV (reference sequence). The CDR3 loop is CASKPQQGGYTEAFF. The CDR3 region has the DNA TGTGCCAGCAAACCACAACAGGGGGGTTACACTGAAGCTTTCTTT.

This chain connects TRBV7-2 to TRBJ1-2; no definite D call. The CDR3 is 14 amino acids. Germline-derived CDR1 and CDR2 are SGHTA and FQGNSA. The V and J ends lost 6 bases and 1 base respectively, with 12 bases between them. The CDR3 sequence: CASRERTVNYGYTF. CDR3 DNA: TGTGCCAGCAGGGAGAGAACTGTTAACTATGGCTACACCTTC.

This chain links TRBV5-6 with TRBJ2-2; D might be TRBD1 (5 bases). The CDR3 is 17 residues long. V lost 2 bases and J lost 5, with 19 bases in between. CDR1 is SGHDT and CDR2 is YYEEEE in the germline V gene. The CDR3 spells CASSLISPYYRTGELFF. CDR3 nucleotides: TGTGCCAGCAGCTTAATCTCCCCCTACTACAGGACCGGGGAGCTGTTTTTT.

V usage is TRBV4-3 and J usage is TRBJ2-5; D not certain. The CDR3 totals 13 residues. Trimming shortened V by 1 base and J by 4 bases, and 7 bases separated the two germline ends. Germline CDR1 reads LGHNA; CDR2 reads YSLEER. CDR3 amino acids: CASSQGALETQYF. CDR3 coding DNA: TGCGCCAGCAGCCAAGGGGCTTTAGAGACCCAGTACTTC.

The rearrangement joins TRBV28 to TRBJ2-7; 11 bases are shared with TRBD1. Losses at the gene ends were 3 bases for V and 4 bases for J; bases not matched to a gene: 2. This CDR3 is built from 14 residues. Per the germline V gene, CDR1 is MDHEN and CDR2 is SYDVKM. CDR3 nucleotides: TGTGCCAGCAGTTTGGGACAGGGGGTATACGAGCAGTACTTC. This codes for CASSLGQGVYEQYF.

The chain uses TRBV6-5 and TRBJ1-2; 9 bases align to TRBD1. This CDR3 is 14 amino acids long. The V and J ends lost 2 bases and 8 bases, in that order; junction bases with no gene match: 6. Germline assignment: CDR1 MNHEY and CDR2 SVGAGI. This chain's CDR3 is CASSYRDREGGYTF. The CDR3 nucleotides are TGTGCCAGCAGTTACCGGGACAGGGAAGGAGGCTACACCTTC.

V gene TRBV27 combines with J gene TRBJ1-2; 8 bases map to TRBD1. Germline assignment: CDR1 MNHEY and CDR2 SMNVEV (reference sequence). With 0 bases clipped from V and 4 bases from J, the junction kept 7 bases outside the gene matches. This CDR3 is built from 16 residues. CDR3 DNA sequence: TGTGCCAGCAGTTTATCGGGCAGGGGGCTCTCCTATGGCTACACCTTC. Protein product: CASSLSGRGLSYGYTF.

The sample holds a few counts of this clone. The chain employs TRBV7-6 and TRBJ2-1; D is unresolved. The CDR3 is made up of 11 amino acids. V lost 3 bases and J lost 8, with 5 bases in between. Germline V gives CDR1 SGHVS, CDR2 FNYEAQ. The CDR3 bases are TGTGCCAGCAGCTTGGTAGATGAGCAGTTCTTC. Translating gives CASSLVDEQFF.

This clone was detected a few times. Since a far larger clone is one base different, this is likely a read error. The chain recombines TRBV28 with TRBJ1-4; TRBD1 agrees at 8 bases. Germline assignment: CDR1 MDHEN and CDR2 SYDVKM. The CDR3 is 17 amino acids. The J segment lost 2 bases and the V segment lost 6 bases, leaving 11 bases of the junction unmatched. The CDR3 bases are TGTGCCAGCAGCCCGAGGACAGGGTCGTTTACTAATGAAAAACTGTTTTTT. It yields the protein CASSPRTGSFTNEKLFF.

The CDR3 DNA is TGTGCCAGCAGCCAAGAGCCCCACCGACAGGGTTTGAACGTCCTGACTTTC. This encodes CASSQEPHRQGLNVLTF. This chain links TRBV4-2 with TRBJ2-6; 7 bases agree with TRBD1. Germline assignment: CDR1 LGHNA and CDR2 YNFKEQ. This CDR3 is built from 17 residues. The trim removed 0 bases at V and 10 bases at J, leaving 12 bases unmatched.

The rearrangement joins TRBV10-1 to TRBJ1-1; 8 positions match TRBD1. The CDR3 has 14 amino acids. The V gene end was trimmed by 6 bases and the J gene end by 2 bases; junction bases not matched to a gene: 5. Looked up from germline, CDR1 is WNHNN and CDR2 is SYGVQD (reference sequence). The CDR3 region is CASSGQGRNTEAFF. In DNA, the CDR3 is TGCGCCAGCAGCGGACAGGGTAGAAACACTGAAGCTTTCTTT.

Of note for this clone: Since the CDR3 does not end with the conserved phenylalanine or tryptophan, this likely comes from a read error. The rearrangement joins TRBV6-1 to TRBJ2-7; 7 bases agree with TRBD1. The CDR3 is 15 residues long. The ends lost 4 bases at V and 0 bases at J; junction bases unmatched: 6. Germline lookup yields CDR1 MNHNS and CDR2 SASEGT. Here the CDR3 reads CASSVTTGSSYEQYL. CDR3 nucleotide sequence: TGTGCCAGCAGTGTCACGACAGGGAGCTCCTACGAGCAGTACCTC.

This clone was recorded once. The chain uses TRBV6-1 and TRBJ2-7; 10 bases are shared with TRBD2. With V trimmed by 4 bases and J by 2 bases, 14 bases remained unmatched. CDR1 MNHNS and CDR2 SASEGT come from the germline V gene. The CDR3 has 18 amino acids. The CDR3 region has the DNA TGTGCCAGCAGTGGACCCTCTTATCTAGCGGGGGAGACCTACGAGCAGTACTTC. This codes for CASSGPSYLAGETYEQYF.

V is TRBV9 and J is TRBJ1-4, with D tentatively TRBD1 (5 bases). The CDR3 is 15 residues long. Germline-derived CDR1 and CDR2 are SGDLS and YYNGEE. With 1 base removed from V and 7 bases from J, the gap between germline ends came to 14 bases. The CDR3 protein is CASSVRGQGGEKLFF. CDR3 bases: TGTGCCAGCAGCGTACGAGGGCAGGGAGGTGAAAAACTGTTTTTT.

The J gene is TRBJ1-1, the V gene TRBV5-4, with a weak D call TRBD1 (5 bases). The CDR3 totals 13 residues. V lost 0 bases to trimming and J lost 10 bases, with 13 bases between them. Germline V gene lookup returns CDR1 SGHNT and CDR2 YYREEE (reference sequence). The CDR3 bases are TGTGCCAGCAGCTTGGGGGAGGGGAAGGCAGCTTTCTTT. Translating it yields CASSLGEGKAAFF.

This rearrangement joins TRBV28 to TRBJ2-3; D possibly corresponds to TRBD2 (5 bases). The CDR3 length is 14 residues. V lost 5 bases and J 0 bases, leaving 9 bases between the germline ends. The germline V gene encodes CDR1 MDHEN and CDR2 SYDVKM. The CDR3 DNA is TGTGCCAGCAGTCGGGGTACTAGCACAGATACGCAGTATTTT. It specifies CASSRGTSTDTQYF.

This rearrangement joins TRBV29-1 to TRBJ1-2; tentatively, D is TRBD1 (5 bases). Trimming pared 5 bases from V and 0 bases from J, leaving 7 bases between. In germline, CDR1 is SQVTM, CDR2 ANQGSEA. This CDR3 is 12 amino acids long. CDR3 nucleotides: TGCAGCGTTAGACAGACTAACTATGGCTACACCTTC. Residues: CSVRQTNYGYTF.